These 17 T cell receptor beta chains share one sample of origin, sequenced in a study of T cells in localized non-small cell lung cancer. Clones were sequenced by immunoSEQ multiplex PCR, and TCRdb holds only the in-frame ones, with some missing. This table holds about 26,000 clones, about nine tenths found once. The source material was peripheral blood, sampled before any cancer treatment. The receptors derive from a female donor older than 55 with stage II squamous cell lung carcinoma.

The sample holds a few counts of this clone. The CDR3 protein is CAWIPPGQNTEAFF. The CDR3, as DNA: TGTGCCTGGATTCCTCCGGGACAAAACACTGAAGCTTTCTTT. The V call is TRBV30, the J call TRBJ1-1; perhaps TRBD1 as D (6 bases). The ends were cut back, 4 bases at V and 2 bases at J, with 14 bases in the middle. Germline V lookup: CDR1 GTSNPN, CDR2 SVGIG (reference sequence). This CDR3 is built from 14 residues.

The chain links TRBV18 to TRBJ1-3; D unresolved. There are 14 residues in the CDR3. Trimming left V 6 bases short and J 0 bases short, with 9 bases between. The germline V gene has CDR1 KGHSH and CDR2 LQKENI. CDR3 DNA: TGTGCCAGCTCTCACGGGAGCTCTGGAAACACCATATATTTT. Translated, it gives CASSHGSSGNTIYF.

The chain couples TRBV9 to TRBJ2-5; tentatively, D is TRBD1 (6 bases). Between the trimmed V and J ends, which lost 6 bases and 4 bases, there was a span of 16 bases. Per the germline V gene, CDR1 is SGDLS and CDR2 is YYNGEE. The CDR3 sequence is 14 residues long. In DNA form, the CDR3 reads TGTGCCAGCAATCTAGAGGGGGTTGGAGAGACCCAGTACTTC. It specifies CASNLEGVGETQYF. Together with reference TRBV9 and TRBJ2-5, the CDR3 gives the full variable domain: DSGVTQTPKHLITATGQRVTLRCSPRSGDLSVYWYQQSLDQGLQFLIQYYNGEERAKGNILERFSAQQFPDLHSELNLSSLELGDSALYFCASNLEGVGETQYFGPGTRLLVL.

The rearrangement uses TRBV28 and TRBJ2-7; 9 bases align to TRBD1. The CDR3 is made up of 14 amino acids. The V and J ends lost 7 bases and 5 bases, in that order; junction bases with no gene match: 9. Germline assignment: CDR1 MDHEN and CDR2 SYDVKM. The CDR3 region is CASNSAQGAHEQYF. The CDR3, as DNA: TGTGCCAGCAATTCGGCACAGGGGGCCCACGAGCAGTACTTC.

This clone showed up just once. This rearrangement joins TRBV7-2 to TRBJ2-6; maybe TRBD2 (5 bases). In germline, CDR1 is SGHTA, CDR2 FQGNSA. V lost 4 bases to trimming and J lost 0 bases, with 7 bases between them. CDR3 size: 15 residues. The CDR3, as DNA: TGTGCCAGCAGCTCCCGGGACTCTGGGGCCAACGTCCTGACTTTC. This codes for CASSSRDSGANVLTF.

The chain uses TRBV5-1 and TRBJ2-7, with D possibly called TRBD1 or TRBD2 (5 bases each). Trimming stripped 0 bases from V and 1 base from J, with 17 bases between. CDR1 is SGHRS and CDR2 is YFSETQ in the germline V gene. The CDR3 consists of 17 residues. CDR3 residues: CASSLAGAGSTSYEQYF. For the CDR3, the DNA is TGCGCCAGCAGCTTGGCCGGGGCAGGGAGTACGTCCTACGAGCAGTACTTC. Full variable domain (outside the CDR3, taken from reference TRBV5-1 and TRBJ2-7): KAGVTQTPRYLIKTRGQQVTLSCSPISGHRSVSWYQQTPGQGLQFLFEYFSETQRNKGNFPGRFSGRQFSNSRSEMNVSTLELGDSALYLCASSLAGAGSTSYEQYFGPGTRLTVT.

This chain connects TRBV18 to TRBJ2-2; D gene uncertain. The CDR3 totals 14 residues. Germline CDR1 reads KGHSH; CDR2 reads LQKENI. The V and J ends lost 4 bases and 1 base respectively, with 7 bases between them. The CDR3 sequence: CASSRTRNTGELFF. In nucleotides, the CDR3 is TGTGCCAGCTCACGAACACGGAACACCGGGGAGCTGTTTTTT.

The V and J genes are TRBV5-4 and TRBJ1-2, with D uncertain. The CDR3 sequence is 12 residues long. V lost 4 bases and J 6 bases, leaving 10 bases between the germline ends. Germline V CDR1 and CDR2: SGHNT, YYREEE (reference sequence). This CDR3 is CASSDLGNGYTF. In DNA form, the CDR3 reads TGTGCCAGCAGCGATTTAGGAAATGGCTACACCTTC.

This CDR3 reads CASSTGSGEKLFF. The DNA of the CDR3 is TGCGCCAGCAGCACCGGGTCGGGAGAAAAACTGTTTTTT. The gene calls are TRBV5-1 and TRBJ1-4; D is unclear. This CDR3 region has 13 residues. The germline V and J ends were trimmed by 4 bases and 8 bases, with 12 bases remaining between them. Germline lookup yields CDR1 SGHRS and CDR2 YFSETQ. The entire variable domain, with the rest obtained from reference TRBV5-1 and TRBJ1-4, is as follows: KAGVTQTPRYLIKTRGQQVTLSCSPISGHRSVSWYQQTPGQGLQFLFEYFSETQRNKGNFPGRFSGRQFSNSRSEMNVSTLELGDSALYLCASSTGSGEKLFFGSGTQLSVL.

The chain carries TRBV5-1 and TRBJ2-1; 8 bases fit TRBD2. This CDR3 contains 17 residues. J lost 0 bases, V lost 0 bases, and 5 bases had no gene match. CDR1 is SGHRS, CDR2 YFSETQ, per germline. The CDR3 DNA is TGCGCCAGCAGCTTGGGGGGCGGGAGGAGCTCCTACAATGAGCAGTTCTTC. This codes for CASSLGGGRSSYNEQFF.

The chain recombines TRBV11-1 with TRBJ2-3; D is unresolved. CDR3 length: 15 residues. The ends were cut back, 5 bases at V and 3 bases at J, with 15 bases in the middle. Looked up from germline, CDR1 is SGHAT and CDR2 is FQDESV (reference sequence). In DNA, the CDR3 is TGTGCCAGCAGCACGCCGTATTTCGCTACAGATACGCAGTATTTT. Amino acid sequence: CASSTPYFATDTQYF.

V usage is TRBV14 and J usage is TRBJ1-6; D unclear. Germline values: CDR1 SGHDN, CDR2 FVKESK. The CDR3 spans 16 residues. V lost 0 bases, J lost 3 bases, and 9 bases lay in between. The CDR3 DNA follows: TGTGCCAGCAGCCAAGAAGGACGGTACTATAATTCACCCCTCCACTTT. Protein: CASSQEGRYYNSPLHF.

The chain is built from TRBV7-7 and TRBJ2-7; D may be TRBD1 (5 bases). Deletions cut 6 bases from V and 5 bases from J, with 11 bases between. The CDR3 runs to 12 residues. Germline lookup yields CDR1 SSHAT and CDR2 FNYEAQ (reference sequence). The CDR3 bases are TGTGCCAGCAGGCCCAGGGTCCACGAGCAGTACTTC. Its translation: CASRPRVHEQYF.

This clone has a handful of counts. The V and J genes are TRBV4-3 and TRBJ1-1; D is unresolved. Germline V gene sequence: CDR1 LGHNA, CDR2 YSLEER. The CDR3 loop spans 13 amino acids. Trimming removed 0 bases at V and 5 bases at J, with 7 bases between. Here the CDR3 DNA reads TGCGCCAGCAGCCAAGAGGCGGGAACTGAAGCTTTCTTT. Its protein product is CASSQEAGTEAFF.

The chain joins TRBV15 to TRBJ2-7; 9 bases fit TRBD2. Trimming cost V 5 bases and J 7 bases; bases outside gene matches: 6. The CDR3 sequence is 13 residues long. Germline loops: CDR1 LNHNV, CDR2 YYDKDF (reference sequence). CDR3 nucleotides: TGTGCCACCAGCGTAGGGACTAGCCAAGAGCAGTACTTC. Translating it yields CATSVGTSQEQYF.

The V and J genes are TRBV7-2 and TRBJ2-2; D possibly corresponds to TRBD2 (7 bases). Trimming stripped 5 bases from V and 5 bases from J, with 21 bases between. This CDR3 region has 17 residues. Germline CDR1 and CDR2: SGHTA and FQGNSA. The CDR3 DNA follows: TGTGCCAGCAGCCCGAGCCGGCGGGGGCCCAGTACCGGGGAGCTGTTTTTT. Amino acid sequence: CASSPSRRGPSTGELFF.

The gene calls are TRBV28 and TRBJ1-5; the D is unclear. The CDR3 is 14 residues long. CDR1 and CDR2 from the germline V gene are MDHEN and SYDVKM. V dropped 3 bases and J dropped 7 bases, with 13 bases sitting between them. The CDR3 sequence is CASSLLILHQPQHF. Written as DNA, the CDR3 is TGTGCCAGCAGTTTGCTAATCCTGCACCAGCCCCAGCATTTT.